This TCR beta chain was sequenced in a study of blood T cell repertoires in COVID-19. Study context: Specimens from acute and convalescent COVID-19 originated in the United States, Italy and Spain. T cells, B-cell-depleted T cells, or PBMCs supplied cDNA or gDNA.

In the source study's methods: Nucleated cell counts were estimated from reference gene primer amplification. Produced via immunoSEQ multiplex PCR; TCRdb's table is partial and in-frame only. That table furnishes V, J and clone size, whereas the DNA furnished D and trimming. Here the sample spans about 41,000 clones, approximately 82% being singletons. Sequencing input: peripheral blood. The TCR was taken from a woman older than 75 with active or convalescent COVID-19.

The CDR3 reads CASSLGSEKLFF. The CDR3 DNA is TGTGCCAGCAGTTTGGGGAGTGAAAAACTGTTTTTT. The chain uses TRBV12-3 or TRBV12-4 and TRBJ1-4; D ambiguous. The CDR3 has 12 residues. V was pared by 3 bases and J by 7 bases, with 6 bases between.